What follows is one TCR beta chain and its context. This entry is derived from a study of blood T cell repertoires in COVID-19. At the level of the study: Samples taken during acute and convalescent COVID-19 were collected in the United States, Italy and Spain. T cells, B-cell-depleted T cells, or PBMCs provided the cDNA or gDNA that served as material.

The CDR3 has 14 residues. CDR1 and CDR2 (germline): KGHDR, SFDVKD. Trimming removed 0 bases at V and 6 bases at J, with 9 bases between. The authors' processing: Reference gene primer amplification in the assay estimated nucleated cell counts. The protocol was immunoSEQ multiplex PCR, while the TCRdb copy is restricted to in-frame clones and leaves out a portion. The D gene and trimming were derived from the DNA, and the V and J assignments and clone size from that table. The sample includes 200,000 to 300,000 clones, just under 85% of them seen just once. The TCR was taken from a woman aged 60 to 75 with active or convalescent COVID-19. The chain links TRBV24-1 to TRBJ2-3; no reliable D call. Sequencing was performed on peripheral blood. DNA of the CDR3: TGTGCCACCAGTGATTTGCTCCAGGCGGATACGCAGTATTTT. Its translation: CATSDLLQADTQYF.